Listed below are T cell receptor beta chains from one sample, sequenced in a study of OX40 agonist ivuxolimab in advanced cancers. Using immunoSEQ multiplex PCR, the repertoire was profiled, and TCRdb retains in-frame clones only, with some absent. Of around 16,000 clones in the sample, around 62% were seen once. The material was CD4+ or CD8+ T cells sorted from blood, obtained in a trial of the OX40 agonist ivuxolimab. These receptors all come from an adult with an advanced solid tumor such as melanoma, head and neck, liver or kidney cancer. Both conserved end residues are part of each CDR3. A D gene is named only where the DNA matches it firmly. Expanded clones are given a class, and other clones once, few, many or no size at all.

.	TRBV15	TRBJ1-5	.	CATSGNVYSNQPQHF	TGTGCCACCAGTGGTAACGTTTATAGCAATCAGCCCCAGCATTTT
.	TRBV7-3	TRBJ1-1	.	CASSSTGLGSEAFF	TGTGCCAGCAGCTCGACAGGTTTAGGGTCTGAAGCTTTCTTT
once	TRBV6-5	TRBJ2-7	TRBD2	CASRSSGITYEQYF	TGTGCCAGCAGGTCCAGCGGGATTACCTACGAGCAGTACTTC
once	TRBV5-6	TRBJ1-4	.	CASSLLGEEEKLFF	TGTGCCAGCAGCCTCCTAGGGGAGGAGGAAAAACTGTTTTTT
few	TRBV4-3	TRBJ2-7	TRBD2	CASSQELAGGPYEQYF	TGCGCCAGCAGCCAGGAACTAGCGGGGGGTCCCTACGAGCAGTACTTC
.	TRBV7-8	TRBJ2-7	.	CASSPGYEQYF	TGTGCCAGCAGCCCCGGGTACGAGCAGTACTTC
few	TRBV18	TRBJ1-3	.	CASSPRAASGNTIYF	TGTGCCAGCTCACCACGGGCAGCCTCTGGAAACACCATATATTTT
.	TRBV4-2	TRBJ2-4	TRBD2	CASSPGLSGAKNIQYF	TGTGCCAGCAGCCCGGGACTATCCGGGGCCAAAAACATTCAGTACTTC
.	TRBV6-5	TRBJ1-5	.	CASSYRYNSNQPQHF	TGTGCCAGCAGTTATAGGTACAATAGCAATCAGCCCCAGCATTTT
.	TRBV7-9	TRBJ2-7	TRBD1	CASSPRDRSYEQYF	TGTGCCAGCAGCCCCCGGGACAGGAGCTACGAGCAGTACTTC
.	TRBV4-1	TRBJ1-6	.	CASSLGSYNSPLHF	TGTGCCAGCAGCCTGGGCTCCTATAATTCACCCCTCCACTTT
.	TRBV10-3	TRBJ2-7	.	CAISGGYEQYF	TGTGCCATCAGTGGGGGTTACGAGCAGTACTTC
.	TRBV7-3	TRBJ2-7	.	CASSPGGDSEQYF	TGTGCCAGCAGCCCAGGAGGGGACAGCGAGCAGTACTTC
.	TRBV9	TRBJ2-3	TRBD2	CASSAGGWTDTQYF	TGTGCCAGCAGCGCGGGGGGGTGGACAGATACGCAGTATTTT
few	TRBV5-1	TRBJ2-7	.	CASSFLPEYEQYF	TGCGCCAGCAGCTTTTTGCCCGAATACGAGCAGTACTTC
.	TRBV11-2	TRBJ2-1	TRBD2	CASSLAGGSYNEQFF	TGTGCCAGCAGCTTAGCGGGGGGGTCCTACAATGAGCAGTTCTTC
once	TRBV7-6	TRBJ2-3	.	CASSLAGGLDTQYF	TGTGCCAGCAGCTTAGCGGGGGGGCTAGATACGCAGTATTTT
few	TRBV11-2	TRBJ2-2	.	CASSLPGELFF	TGTGCCAGCAGCTTGCCCGGGGAGCTGTTTTTT
.	TRBV28	TRBJ2-5	.	CASSLLRGPLQETQYF	TGTGCCAGCAGTTTATTACGGGGCCCCCTGCAAGAGACCCAGTACTTC
medium-sized	TRBV27	TRBJ2-5	.	CASSLGTLTTQYF	TGTGCCAGCAGTTTGGGCACTTTGACAACCCAGTACTTC
once	TRBV6-6	TRBJ2-3	.	CASSSASIHTDTQYF	TGTGCCAGCAGTTCCGCTAGCATCCACACAGATACGCAGTATTTT